This TCR beta chain was observed in a study of Ad26.COV2.S vaccination and SARS-CoV-2 variants. The CDR3 is 14 amino acids. V was shortened by 6 bases and J by 4 bases, with 13 bases between the two germline ends. From germline, CDR1 is KGHSH and CDR2 LQKENI. Treatment specified: about 20 received Ad26.COV2.S at low or high dose, single or two shots; about 5 received placebo; per-sample allocation not given. Sampling took place 63 days after the first vaccine or placebo injection. Measured with immunoSEQ multiplex PCR; TCRdb has only the in-frame clones, and not every one. The repertoire holds some 460,000 clones, with around 89% as singletons.

The TCR sequence derives from a person aged 18 to 59 who received the Ad26.COV2.S COVID-19 vaccine or a placebo. V and J are TRBV18 and TRBJ1-5; D may be TRBD1 (5 bases). The source was peripheral blood, collected in a trial of Ad26.COV2.S vaccine versus placebo. The CDR3 loop reads CASSEQQENQPQHF. CDR3 nucleotide sequence: TGTGCCAGCTCCGAACAACAGGAGAATCAGCCCCAGCATTTT.